This record concerns one T cell receptor (beta chain) sequence. These data come from a study of control samples from healthy donors and cancer patients. Sequencing was performed with immunoSEQ multiplex PCR; in TCRdb, only in-frame clones are kept and a portion is missing. The sample lists 100,000 to 150,000 clones; approximately 88% were seen once. The CDR3 contains 18 residues. CDR1 and CDR2 from the germline V gene are LNHDA and SQIVND (reference sequence). The V segment lost 4 bases and the J segment 1 base; nucleotides outside the gene matches: 11. The sequenced sample was blood. The chain joins TRBV19 to TRBJ1-1; 11 bases are shared with TRBD1. This TCR came from a man aged 50 to 60 in good health. DNA of the CDR3: TGTGCCAGTAGTAAGGGAACGGACAGGGGGCTTCAGAACACTGAAGCTTTCTTT. Translating it yields CASSKGTDRGLQNTEAFF.